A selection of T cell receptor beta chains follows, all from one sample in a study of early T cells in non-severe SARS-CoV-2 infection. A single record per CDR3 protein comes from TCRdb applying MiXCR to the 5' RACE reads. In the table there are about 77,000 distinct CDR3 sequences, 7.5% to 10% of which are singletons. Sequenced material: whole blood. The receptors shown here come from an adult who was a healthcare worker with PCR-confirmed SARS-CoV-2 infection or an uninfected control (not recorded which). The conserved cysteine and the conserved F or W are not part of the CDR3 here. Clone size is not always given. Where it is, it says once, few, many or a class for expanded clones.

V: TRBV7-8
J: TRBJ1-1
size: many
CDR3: ASSSGRDSSYCEAF

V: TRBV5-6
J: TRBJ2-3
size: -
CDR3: ASSSRPDTQY

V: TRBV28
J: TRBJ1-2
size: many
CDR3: ASSSSGAYGYT

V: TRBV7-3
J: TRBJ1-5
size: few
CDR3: ASSLNATVSNQPQH

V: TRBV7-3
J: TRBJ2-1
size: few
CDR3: ASSSGLAVGNEQF

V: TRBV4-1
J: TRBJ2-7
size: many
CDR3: ASSQEGRSYEQY

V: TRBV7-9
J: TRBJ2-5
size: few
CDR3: ASSQAGGGETQY

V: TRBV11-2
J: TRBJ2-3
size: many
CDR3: ASSSEPTDTQY

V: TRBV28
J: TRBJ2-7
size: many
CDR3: AITDSRTYEQY

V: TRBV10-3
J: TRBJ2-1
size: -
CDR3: AISATGAPLYNEQF

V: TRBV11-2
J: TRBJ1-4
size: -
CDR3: ASSLVSGAGTDEKLF

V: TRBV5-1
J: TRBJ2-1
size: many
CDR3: ASSLAGLTINEQF

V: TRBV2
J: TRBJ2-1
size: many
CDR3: ASRKRIRGRESDNEQF

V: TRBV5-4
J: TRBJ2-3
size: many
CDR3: ASSSGLAGDTQY

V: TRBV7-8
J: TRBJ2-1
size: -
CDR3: ASSLAATYNEQF

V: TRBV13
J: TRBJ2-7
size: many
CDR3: ASSLRRYEQY

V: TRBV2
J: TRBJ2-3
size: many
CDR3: ASKGAPGTDTQY

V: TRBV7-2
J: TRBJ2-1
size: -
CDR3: ASSLQWAGVRGEQF

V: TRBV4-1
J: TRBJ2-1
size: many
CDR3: ASSQVRDYYNEQF

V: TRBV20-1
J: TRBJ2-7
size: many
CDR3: SAKLGAYEQY

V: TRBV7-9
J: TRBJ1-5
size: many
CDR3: ASSLGNSNQPQH

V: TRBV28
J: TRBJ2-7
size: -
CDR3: ASRNSGSGEQY

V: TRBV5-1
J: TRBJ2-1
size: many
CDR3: ASSLSGQVINEQF

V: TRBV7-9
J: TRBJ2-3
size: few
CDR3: ASSLHGGRATDTQY

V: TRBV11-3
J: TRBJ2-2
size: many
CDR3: ASSLITGELF

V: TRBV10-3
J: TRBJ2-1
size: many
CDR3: AISESGGRHNEQF

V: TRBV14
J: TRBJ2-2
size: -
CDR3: ASSQDLVGNTGELF

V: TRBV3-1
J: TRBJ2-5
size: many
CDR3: ASSPGRGTQY

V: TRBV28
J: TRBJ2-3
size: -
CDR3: ASSSLAGTDTQY

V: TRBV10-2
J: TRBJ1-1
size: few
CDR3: ATGGQGAF

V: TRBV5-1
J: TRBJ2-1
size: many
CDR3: ASSLATILAGSHNEQF

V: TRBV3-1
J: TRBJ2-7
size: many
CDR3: ASSQSGPTYEQY

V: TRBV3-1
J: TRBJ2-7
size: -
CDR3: ASSQDETGVISYEQY

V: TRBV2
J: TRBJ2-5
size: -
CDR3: ASRGTSGNLVTQY

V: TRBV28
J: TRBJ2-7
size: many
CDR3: ASSLPGNYEQY

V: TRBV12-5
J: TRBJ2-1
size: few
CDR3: ASGLASGRGNEQF

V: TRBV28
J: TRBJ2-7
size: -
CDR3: ASSFNYEQY

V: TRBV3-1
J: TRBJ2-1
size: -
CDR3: ASSQGSGGPGEQF

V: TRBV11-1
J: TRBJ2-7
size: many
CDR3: ASSSGPGNEQY

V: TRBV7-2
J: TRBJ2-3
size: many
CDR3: ASSLRSGRATDTQY

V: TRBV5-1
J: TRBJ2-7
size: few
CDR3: ASSSDRGLLEQY

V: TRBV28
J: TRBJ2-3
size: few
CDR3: ASSLTARETDTQY

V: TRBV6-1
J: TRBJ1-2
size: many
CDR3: ASSETGRLYGYT

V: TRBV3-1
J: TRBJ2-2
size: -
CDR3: ASSHVSGTTGELF

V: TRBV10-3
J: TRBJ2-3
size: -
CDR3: AISLAGEGDTQY

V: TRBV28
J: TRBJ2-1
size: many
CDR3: ASSLQGPLGNEQF